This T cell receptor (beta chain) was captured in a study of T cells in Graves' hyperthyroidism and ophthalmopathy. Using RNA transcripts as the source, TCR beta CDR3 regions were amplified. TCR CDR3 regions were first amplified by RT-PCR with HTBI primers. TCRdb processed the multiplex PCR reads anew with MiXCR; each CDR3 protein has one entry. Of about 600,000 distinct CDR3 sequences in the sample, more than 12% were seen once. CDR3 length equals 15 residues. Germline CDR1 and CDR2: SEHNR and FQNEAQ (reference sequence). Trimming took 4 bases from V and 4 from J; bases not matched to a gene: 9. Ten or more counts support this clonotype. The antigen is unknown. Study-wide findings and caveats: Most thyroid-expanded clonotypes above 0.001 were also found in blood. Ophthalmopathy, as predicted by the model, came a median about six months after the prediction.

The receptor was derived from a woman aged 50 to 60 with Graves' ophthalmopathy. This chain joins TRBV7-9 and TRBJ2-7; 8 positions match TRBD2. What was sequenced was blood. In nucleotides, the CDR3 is TGTGCCAGCAGCTCGAAGACTAGCGAGAGGTACGAGCAGTACTTC. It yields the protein CASSSKTSERYEQYF.